The 16 T cell receptor beta chains below come from one sample, sequenced in a study of T cells in Graves' hyperthyroidism and ophthalmopathy. RNA transcripts served as the template for amplifying TCR beta CDR3 regions. TCR CDR3 regions were first amplified by RT-PCR with HTBI primers. MiXCR was run by TCRdb on the multiplex PCR reads, yielding one entry per CDR3 protein. The data contain about 380,000 distinct CDR3 sequences, about 15% of them singletons. Sequenced input: blood. The receptors derive from a woman in her sixties or seventies with Graves' hyperthyroidism.

This clonotype was picked up one time. This chain joins TRBV19 and TRBJ1-2, with D tentatively TRBD1 (5 bases). The CDR3 contains 15 residues. V was pared by 4 bases and J by 3 bases, with 15 bases between. From germline, CDR1 is LNHDA and CDR2 SQIVND (reference sequence). This CDR3 reads CASSTRDWGDYGYTF. The CDR3 nucleotides are TGTGCCAGTAGTACTCGGGACTGGGGGGACTATGGCTACACCTTC.

This clonotype appeared many times. The chain links TRBV10-3 to TRBJ2-1; possibly TRBD1 or TRBD2 for D (6 bases each). Trimming removed 0 bases at V and 8 bases at J, with 14 bases between. Germline V gives CDR1 ENHRY, CDR2 SYGVKD. The CDR3 loop spans 15 amino acids. CDR3 sequence (DNA): TGTGCCATCAGTGAGTCGAGCGGGCAGGGGCATGAGCAGTTCTTC. Residues: CAISESSGQGHEQFF.

This clonotype has more than one count but fewer than ten. The chain employs TRBV18 and TRBJ2-7, with D unresolved. V was cut by 3 bases and J by 7 bases, with 13 bases left in between. Germline V gene sequence: CDR1 KGHSH, CDR2 LQKENI. CDR3 length: 13 amino acids. This chain's CDR3 is CASSPGSQQEQYF. The CDR3 DNA sequence: TGTGCCAGCTCACCGGGCTCTCAACAGGAGCAGTACTTC.

This clonotype was seen many times. The chain carries TRBV3-1 and TRBJ1-2, with D possibly matching TRBD1 (5 bases). The CDR3 runs to 15 residues. The germline V gene encodes CDR1 LGHDT and CDR2 YNNKEL (reference sequence). Trimming took 3 bases from V and 5 from J, leaving 16 bases between them. CDR3 nucleotide sequence: TGTGCCAGCAGCCACCGGGACCGGGCTCTATATGGCTACACCTTC. Translated: CASSHRDRALYGYTF.

There are many counts of this clonotype. The V call is TRBV6-1, the J call TRBJ2-7; 7 bases line up with TRBD2. CDR1 MNHNS and CDR2 SASEGT come from the germline V gene. Trimming removed 4 bases from V and 0 bases from J; junction bases left unmatched: 6. The length of the CDR3 is 15 residues. The CDR3 reads CASSVGGTNSYEQYF. CDR3 nucleotides: TGTGCCAGCAGTGTTGGTGGGACTAACTCCTACGAGCAGTACTTC.

The chain uses TRBV28 and TRBJ2-4; D gene unclear. Germline CDR1 reads MDHEN; CDR2 reads SYDVKM. This CDR3 has 18 residues. V lost 2 bases and J 1 base, leaving 18 bases between the germline ends. The CDR3 DNA reads as TGTGCCAGCAGTTTAGGGTCCGGGTTCGGCGGTGCCAAAAACATTCAGTACTTC. This translates into CASSLGSGFGGAKNIQYF.

This clonotype has a count of ten or more. The chain combines TRBV5-1 with TRBJ2-1; possibly TRBD1 or TRBD2 for D (5 bases each). Germline loops: CDR1 SGHRS, CDR2 YFSETQ. CDR3 length equals 16 residues. The V gene lost 7 bases and the J gene lost 3 bases, with 20 bases spanning the gap. The CDR3 bases are TGCGCCAGCCGCCTCCAGGGAGCGGAGTTCTACAATGAGCAGTTCTTC. It encodes CASRLQGAEFYNEQFF.

This clonotype was seen many times. The genes are TRBV5-1 and TRBJ1-1, with 9 bases fitting TRBD1. Trimming took 3 bases from V and 0 from J; bases not matched to a gene: 6. Germline V CDR1 and CDR2: SGHRS, YFSETQ. The CDR3 consists of 16 residues. CDR3 nucleotides: TGCGCCAGCAGCTCCGGACAGGGGACCGTGAACACTGAAGCTTTCTTT. This encodes CASSSGQGTVNTEAFF.

This clonotype was found many times. V usage is TRBV11-2 and J usage is TRBJ2-3; a weak D match, TRBD2 (6 bases). The CDR3 contains 16 residues. Germline CDR1 is SGHAT and CDR2 is FQNNGV. Deletions cut 2 bases from V and 3 bases from J, with 15 bases between. CDR3 nucleotide sequence: TGTGCCAGCAGCTTATATTCCCGGAGGGGAACAGATACGCAGTATTTT. It codes for CASSLYSRRGTDTQYF.

The gene calls are TRBV11-3 and TRBJ2-7; possibly TRBD2 for D (6 bases). The CDR3 totals 14 residues. The V end lost 3 bases, the J end lost 2 bases, and 11 bases lay between the germline ends. The germline CDR1 and CDR2 sequences are SGHNT and YENEEA. The CDR3 coding sequence is TGTGCCAGCAGCTTCCCGGGGGTGCCCTACGAGCAGTACTTC. It translates to CASSFPGVPYEQYF.

This clonotype was seen a handful of times. V gene TRBV7-9 combines with J gene TRBJ2-2; no clear D gene. The CDR3 loop spans 13 amino acids. Trimming removed 8 bases from V and 2 bases from J, with 9 bases in between. Germline CDR1 SEHNR, CDR2 FQNEAQ (reference sequence). The CDR3 spells CASGMTNTGELFF. The CDR3 coding sequence is TGTGCCAGCGGGATGACAAACACCGGGGAGCTGTTTTTT.

This clonotype was observed at least ten times. J is TRBJ2-1 and V is TRBV12-3 or TRBV12-4; 7 nucleotides align to TRBD2. This CDR3 has 15 residues. V lost 3 bases and J lost 1; bases outside the gene matches: 3. The CDR3 reads CASSFGRESYNEQFF. In DNA form, the CDR3 reads TGTGCCAGCAGTTTTGGGAGGGAGTCCTACAATGAGCAGTTCTTC.

This clonotype occurred a few times. The V and J genes are TRBV10-3 and TRBJ1-6; D not certain. Germline V gene sequence: CDR1 ENHRY, CDR2 SYGVKD. Trimming left V 3 bases short and J 3 bases short, with 9 bases between. There are 15 residues in the CDR3. CDR3 DNA sequence: TGTGCCATCAGTGATCCCATGAACTATAATTCACCCCTCCACTTT. As protein: CAISDPMNYNSPLHF.

This clonotype was observed a handful of times. The rearrangement links TRBV20-1 to TRBJ2-1; unclear D gene. The germline gives CDR1 DFQATT, CDR2 SNEGSKA (reference sequence). V was pared by 5 bases and J by 0 bases, with 14 bases between. This CDR3 region has 15 residues. CDR3 nucleotides: TGCAGTGCTGGGGTAACGGGTGGCTCCTACAATGAGCAGTTCTTC. This sequence encodes CSAGVTGGSYNEQFF.

The genes are TRBV12-5 and TRBJ2-2; D might be TRBD2 (5 bases). The V end was cut by 0 bases, the J end by 6 bases, with 17 bases between. Germline values: CDR1 LGHNT, CDR2 FRNRAP. The CDR3 runs to 17 residues. The CDR3 loop is CASGLVSELLVAGELFF. The CDR3 DNA is TGTGCTAGTGGTTTGGTGTCAGAGCTACTAGTAGCCGGGGAGCTGTTTTTT.

This clonotype showed up many times. The chain employs TRBV3-1 and TRBJ2-1, with 7 bases fitting TRBD2. CDR1 is LGHDT, CDR2 YNNKEL, per germline (reference sequence). The CDR3 loop spans 18 amino acids. The ends lost 5 bases at V and 0 bases at J; junction bases unmatched: 13. In nucleotides, the CDR3 is TGTGCCAGCAGCAACTCCTTAGCGGGCGTTATCTCCTACAATGAGCAGTTCTTC. It translates to CASSNSLAGVISYNEQFF.